This TCR beta chain originates from a study of T cells in Graves' hyperthyroidism and ophthalmopathy. Study-level points and caveats: A model built on 13 V-J features separated ophthalmopathy from stable hyperthyroidism. Blood also carried most thyroid clonotypes expanded above 0.001.

TCR beta CDR3 regions were amplified from RNA transcripts. With the HTBI primer set, the TCR CDR3 went through a first round of RT-PCR. TCRdb analysed the multiplex PCR reads with MiXCR anew, one entry per CDR3 protein. The table shows hundreds of thousands of distinct CDR3 sequences, with about 17% occurring only once. This clonotype was found many times. Its antigen is undetermined. The CDR3 is 15 residues long. The trim removed 2 bases at V and 6 bases at J, leaving 6 bases unmatched. Germline assignment: CDR1 DFQATT and CDR2 SNEGSKA (reference sequence). The TCR originated in a woman aged 50 to 60 with Graves' hyperthyroidism that later progressed to Graves' ophthalmopathy. Source material: blood. This rearrangement joins TRBV20-1 to TRBJ1-6, with 8 bases lining up with TRBD1. The CDR3 protein is CSARPDRGLNSPLHF. The CDR3 bases are TGCAGTGCTAGACCTGACAGGGGACTTAATTCACCCCTCCACTTT.